The clone carrying this TCR beta chain has more than one count but fewer than ten. The data were obtained in a study of T cells in Graves' hyperthyroidism and ophthalmopathy. Study summary: Before treatment of any kind, peripheral blood was taken at initial diagnosis.

Germline lookup yields CDR1 LNHNV and CDR2 YYDKDF (reference sequence). The length of the CDR3 is 15 residues. V shed 0 bases and J 0 bases; nucleotides not matched to a gene: 2. Amplification yielded TCR beta CDR3 regions, with RNA transcripts as the source. The study used the HTBI primer set for a first-round RT-PCR of the TCR CDR3. Via MiXCR, TCRdb re-called the multiplex PCR reads, giving one row per CDR3 protein. This sample has 300,000 or so distinct CDR3 sequences, with under 25% found just once. The source is a woman aged 50 to 60 with Graves' hyperthyroidism. Sequencing used blood. The V gene is TRBV15, the J gene TRBJ2-7; 7 nucleotides line up with TRBD1. CDR3 in amino acids: CATSRDWDSSYEQYF. In DNA, the CDR3 is TGTGCCACCAGCAGAGATTGGGACAGCTCCTACGAGCAGTACTTC.